This entry describes one T cell receptor beta chain. Its matching antigen is unknown. V dropped 5 bases and J dropped 2 bases, with 19 bases sitting between them. There are 16 residues in the CDR3. Germline V gives CDR1 SGHTA, CDR2 FQGNSA. This record comes from a study of T-cell reconstitution after alpha-beta-depleted transplantation in children. During its preparation, the TCRbeta library received unique molecular identifiers. TCRdb fed the PCR reads into MiXCR, producing one record per CDR3 protein. The table records 700,000 or so distinct CDR3 sequences, about an eighth of them present only once. General observations from the study: Surviving recipient T cells and thymic progenitors accounted for the high day-60 TCRbeta diversity observed in some patients.

The sequence derives from a girl aged 2-10 years with congenital amegakaryocytic thrombocytopenia, due to receive a stem cell transplant. Sequences were derived from PBMCs, sampled before TCRalphabeta/CD19-depleted stem cell transplant. The V and J genes are TRBV7-2 and TRBJ2-7; D may be TRBD2 (6 bases). The CDR3 protein is CASSPSAGGATYEQYF. Written as DNA, the CDR3 is TGTGCCAGCAGCCCCTCAGCTGGCGGGGCCACCTACGAGCAGTACTTC.